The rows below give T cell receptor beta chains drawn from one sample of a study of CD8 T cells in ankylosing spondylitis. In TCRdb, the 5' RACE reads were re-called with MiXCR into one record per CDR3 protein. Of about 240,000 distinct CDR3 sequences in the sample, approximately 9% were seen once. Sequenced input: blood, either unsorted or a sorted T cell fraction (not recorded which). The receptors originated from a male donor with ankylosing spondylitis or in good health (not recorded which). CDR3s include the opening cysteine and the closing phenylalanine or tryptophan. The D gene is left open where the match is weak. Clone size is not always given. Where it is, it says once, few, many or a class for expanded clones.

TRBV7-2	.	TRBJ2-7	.	CASSLTGGEQYF	TGTGCCAGCAGCTTAACTGGGGGCGAGCAGTACTTC
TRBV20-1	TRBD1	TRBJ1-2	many	CSATAGGLIYGYTF	TGCAGTGCTACGGCAGGGGGCCTAATCTATGGCTACACCTTC
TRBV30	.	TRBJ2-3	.	CACSTSPGTDTQYF	TGTGCCTGCTCTACTAGTCCAGGCACAGATACGCAGTATTTT
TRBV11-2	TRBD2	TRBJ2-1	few	CASSLGGAGLAGKGDNEQFF	TGTGCCAGCAGCTTAGGGGGGGCGGGACTAGCGGGAAAGGGGGACAATGAGCAGTTCTTC
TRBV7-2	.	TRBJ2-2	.	CASSLVTNTGELFF	TGTGCCAGCAGCTTAGTGACTAACACCGGGGAGCTGTTTTTT
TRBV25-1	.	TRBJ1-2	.	CASSATGKFDYGYTF	TGTGCCAGCAGTGCCACAGGGAAGTTTGACTATGGCTACACCTTC
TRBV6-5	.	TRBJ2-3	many	CASSYSTVTDTQYF	TGTGCCAGCAGTTACTCGACGGTCACAGATACGCAGTATTTT
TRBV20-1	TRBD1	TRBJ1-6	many	CSASHSTGDSPLHF	TGCAGTGCTTCCCATAGCACAGGGGACTCACCCCTCCACTTT
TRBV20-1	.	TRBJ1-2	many	CSARGTEGYTF	TGCAGTGCTAGAGGGACCGAAGGCTACACCTTC
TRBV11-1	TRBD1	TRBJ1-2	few	CASSSTGGNYGYTF	TGTGCCAGCAGCTCGACAGGGGGAAACTATGGCTACACCTTC
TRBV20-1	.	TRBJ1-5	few	CSASGNQAGSNQPQHF	TGCAGTGCTAGTGGGAATCAGGCCGGGAGCAATCAGCCCCAGCATTTT
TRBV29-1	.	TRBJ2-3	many	CSVGGSTDTQYF	TGCAGCGTTGGCGGTAGCACAGATACGCAGTATTTT
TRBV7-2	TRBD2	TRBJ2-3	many	CASSHFLAGGQDTQYF	TGTGCCAGCAGCCATTTTTTGGCGGGGGGGCAAGATACGCAGTATTTT
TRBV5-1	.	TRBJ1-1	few	CASSPLVGGGTEAFF	TGCGCCAGCAGCCCCCTTGTAGGGGGAGGGACTGAAGCTTTCTTT
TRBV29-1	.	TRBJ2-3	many	CSVVFWLAGTDTQYF	TGCAGCGTTGTTTTCTGGCTAGCTGGCACAGATACGCAGTATTTT
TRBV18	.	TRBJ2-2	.	CASSPASGSTGELFF	TGTGCCAGCTCACCAGCAAGTGGGAGCACCGGGGAGCTGTTTTTT
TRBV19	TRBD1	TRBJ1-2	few	CASSRTGDLYGYTF	TGTGCCAGTAGCCGGACAGGGGATTTGTATGGCTACACCTTC
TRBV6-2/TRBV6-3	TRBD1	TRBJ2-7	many	CASSLGQGKKYF	TGTGCCAGCAGCCTTGGACAGGGGAAAAAGTACTTC
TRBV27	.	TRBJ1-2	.	CASSLSGLNYGYTF	TGTGCCAGCAGTTTATCCGGCCTAAACTATGGCTACACCTTC
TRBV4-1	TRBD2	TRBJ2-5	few	CASSQDPPLPGGRETQYF	TGCGCCAGCAGCCAAGATCCCCCCCTTCCGGGGGGGCGTGAGACCCAGTACTTC
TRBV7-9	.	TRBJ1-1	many	CASSLVGRPEAFF	TGTGCCAGCAGCTTAGTGGGCAGGCCGGAAGCTTTCTTT
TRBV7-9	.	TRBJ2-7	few	CASSLARYEQYF	TGTGCCAGCAGCTTAGCCAGGTACGAGCAGTACTTC
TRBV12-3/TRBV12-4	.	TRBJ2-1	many	CASSLSRGFDEQFF	TGTGCCAGCAGTTTAAGTCGGGGTTTCGATGAGCAGTTCTTC
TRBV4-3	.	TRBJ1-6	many	CASSPDGVSYNSPLHF	TGCGCCAGCAGCCCGGACGGAGTTTCTTATAATTCACCCCTCCACTTT
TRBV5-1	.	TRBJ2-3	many	CASSIGQSDTQYF	TGCGCCAGCAGCATCGGACAATCAGATACGCAGTATTTT
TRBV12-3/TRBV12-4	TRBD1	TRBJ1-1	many	CASRRTGGITEAFF	TGTGCCAGCAGAAGGACAGGGGGCATTACTGAAGCTTTCTTT
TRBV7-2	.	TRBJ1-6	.	CASSLEQGPNSPLHF	TGTGCCAGCAGCTTAGAACAGGGCCCTAATTCACCCCTCCACTTT
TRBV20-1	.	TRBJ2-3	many	CSAVKLVIIDTQYF	TGCAGTGCCGTAAAGCTAGTAATCATAGATACGCAGTATTTT
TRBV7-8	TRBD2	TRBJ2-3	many	CASSIWGLAGVSDTQYF	TGTGCCAGCAGCATTTGGGGACTAGCGGGAGTGAGCGATACGCAGTATTTT
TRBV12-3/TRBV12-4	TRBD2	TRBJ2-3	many	CASSLGRSAGETDTQYF	TGTGCCAGCAGTTTAGGGCGTTCGGCGGGGGAAACAGATACGCAGTATTTT
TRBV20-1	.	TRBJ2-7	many	CSAHDRRTYEQYF	TGCAGTGCCCACGACAGAAGAACCTACGAGCAGTACTTC
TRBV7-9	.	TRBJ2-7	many	CASSALGTNSYEQYF	TGTGCCAGCAGCGCATTGGGGACCAACTCCTACGAGCAGTACTTC
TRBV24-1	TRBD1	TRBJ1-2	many	CATSQQGTYGYTF	TGTGCCACCAGCCAACAGGGGACCTATGGCTACACCTTC
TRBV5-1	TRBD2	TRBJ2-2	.	CASSPGAGAVTGELFF	TGCGCCAGCAGCCCGGGAGCGGGAGCTGTCACCGGGGAGCTGTTTTTT
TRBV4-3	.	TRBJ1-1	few	CASSQDRAANTEAFF	TGCGCCAGCAGCCAAGATAGGGCGGCGAACACTGAAGCTTTCTTT
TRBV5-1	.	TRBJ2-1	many	CASSPRTYSYNEQFF	TGCGCCAGCAGCCCACGGACGTATTCCTACAATGAGCAGTTCTTC
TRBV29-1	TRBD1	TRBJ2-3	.	CSVGDRRADTQYF	TGCAGCGTGGGGGACAGGCGGGCAGATACGCAGTATTTT
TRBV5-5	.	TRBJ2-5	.	CASSKQGAIETQYF	TGTGCCAGCAGCAAACAGGGTGCTATAGAGACCCAGTACTTC
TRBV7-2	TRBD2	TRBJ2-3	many	CASSPGEGASQTDTQYF	TGTGCCAGCAGCCCCGGGGAGGGTGCGTCTCAAACAGATACGCAGTATTTT
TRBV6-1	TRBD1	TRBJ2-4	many	CASSEGVLARGLYF	TGTGCCAGCAGCGAAGGGGTCTTGGCCAGGGGGTTATACTTC
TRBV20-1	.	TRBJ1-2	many	CSARGGATNYGYTF	TGCAGTGCTAGAGGCGGGGCTACTAACTATGGCTACACCTTC
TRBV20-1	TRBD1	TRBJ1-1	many	CSAFSRQGAPNTEAFF	TGCAGTGCTTTTTCTAGACAGGGGGCCCCTAACACTGAAGCTTTCTTT
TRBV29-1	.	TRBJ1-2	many	CSVGGANYGYTF	TGCAGCGTTGGGGGGGCTAACTATGGCTACACCTTC
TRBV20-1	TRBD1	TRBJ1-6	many	CSAQGDASPLHF	TGCAGTGCCCAGGGGGATGCTTCACCCCTCCACTTT
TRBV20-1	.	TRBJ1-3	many	CSARDQGLGNTIYF	TGCAGTGCTAGAGATCAGGGGTTGGGAAACACCATATATTTT
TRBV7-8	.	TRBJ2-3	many	CASSLLEDTDTQYF	TGTGCCAGCAGCCTACTAGAAGACACAGATACGCAGTATTTT
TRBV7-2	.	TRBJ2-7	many	CASSPFVSYEQYF	TGTGCCAGCAGCCCATTCGTCTCCTACGAGCAGTACTTC
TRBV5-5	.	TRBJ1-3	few	CASRRGGGSGNTIYF	TGTGCCAGCAGAAGAGGGGGAGGCTCTGGAAACACCATATATTTT
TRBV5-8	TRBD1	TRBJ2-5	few	CASSLEGGGETQYF	TGTGCCAGCAGCTTGGAAGGGGGCGGGGAGACCCAGTACTTC
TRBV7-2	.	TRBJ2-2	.	CASSFQGGDGELFF	TGTGCCAGCAGCTTCCAGGGGGGAGACGGGGAGCTGTTTTTT
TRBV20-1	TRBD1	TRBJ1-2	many	CSARADRLSYGYTF	TGCAGTGCTAGGGCGGACAGGTTAAGCTATGGCTACACCTTC
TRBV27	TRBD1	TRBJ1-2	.	CASSLTGGQYTF	TGTGCCAGCAGTTTGACAGGGGGACAATACACCTTC
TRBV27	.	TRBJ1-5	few	CASSMDSYQPQHF	TGTGCCAGCAGTATGGACAGTTACCAGCCCCAGCATTTT
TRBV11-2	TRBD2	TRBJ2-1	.	CASSLAAGGPHEQFF	TGTGCCAGCAGCTTAGCAGCGGGGGGGCCCCATGAGCAGTTCTTC
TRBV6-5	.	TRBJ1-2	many	CASSYSRGPTDGYTF	TGTGCCAGCAGTTACTCGCGGGGGCCAACTGATGGCTACACCTTC